Listed here are 23 T cell receptor beta chains from one sample, sequenced in a study of T-cell reconstitution after alpha-beta-depleted transplantation in children. A TCRbeta library incorporating unique molecular identifiers was prepared. A single record per CDR3 protein comes from TCRdb applying MiXCR to the PCR reads. The data show about half a million distinct CDR3 sequences, about an eighth seen once. The specimen comprised PBMCs from the stem cell graft donor, sampled from the stem cell graft. These TCRs come from a human donor who donated a stem cell graft to a child with combined immunodeficiency.

The chain uses TRBV24-1 and TRBJ2-1; 8 bases fit TRBD2. With V trimmed by 8 bases and J by 0 bases, 2 bases remained unmatched. The CDR3 runs to 14 residues. The germline V gene encodes CDR1 KGHDR and CDR2 SFDVKD. This chain's CDR3 is CATTSGSSYNEQFF. The CDR3 DNA is TGTGCCACCACCAGCGGGAGCTCCTACAATGAGCAGTTCTTC.

The chain employs TRBV7-2 and TRBJ1-5, with 10 bases matching TRBD1. The trim removed 3 bases at V and 7 bases at J, leaving 12 bases unmatched. The germline V gene encodes CDR1 SGHTA and CDR2 FQGNSA. The CDR3 sequence is 17 residues long. CDR3 in DNA: TGTGCCAGCAGCTTCCGAACCTTCGGGACAGGGGCACAGCCCCAGCATTTT. Translating it yields CASSFRTFGTGAQPQHF.

The V call is TRBV7-9, the J call TRBJ2-5; 9 nucleotides agree with TRBD1. The CDR3 has 15 amino acids. Germline lookup yields CDR1 SEHNR and CDR2 FQNEAQ (reference sequence). V gave up 5 bases and J gave up 5 bases; unmatched junction bases: 9. CDR3 sequence: CASSTTGGLGETQYF. In nucleotides, the CDR3 is TGTGCCAGCAGCACTACAGGGGGCTTGGGGGAGACCCAGTACTTC.

This clonotype has only a few counts. The chain uses TRBV2 and TRBJ2-4; D unresolved. V shed 7 bases and J shed 0 bases, with 10 bases lying between them. Looked up from germline, CDR1 is SNHLY and CDR2 is FYNNEI. The length of the CDR3 is 14 residues. The CDR3 sequence is CASTMDRAKNIQYF. CDR3 DNA: TGTGCCAGCACGATGGATAGAGCCAAAAACATTCAGTACTTC.

This clonotype was observed many times. The chain combines TRBV19 with TRBJ1-4; a possible D gene is TRBD1 (5 bases). CDR3 length: 16 amino acids. The V gene's germline CDR1 is LNHDA and CDR2 SQIVND (reference sequence). Trimming took 2 bases from V and 2 from J, leaving 12 bases between them. The CDR3 spells CASSISGGTTNEKLFF. Written as DNA, the CDR3 is TGTGCCAGTAGTATATCGGGGGGGACGACTAATGAAAAACTGTTTTTT. The whole variable domain, remainder taken from reference TRBV19 and TRBJ1-4, is DGGITQSPKYLFRKEGQNVTLSCEQNLNHDAMYWYRQDPGQGLRLIYYSQIVNDFQKGDIAEGYSVSREKKESFPLTVTSAQKNPTAFYLCASSISGGTTNEKLFFGSGTQLSVL.

This clonotype was found many times. V is TRBV12-3 or TRBV12-4 and J is TRBJ2-3, with 7 nucleotides matching TRBD1. CDR3 length: 13 amino acids. The junction had 5 bases not matched to a gene; V was cut back by 9 bases and J by 2 bases. CDR3 DNA sequence: TGTGCCAGTGGGACAGACGTCACAGATACGCAGTATTTT. Translation gives CASGTDVTDTQYF.

The V call is TRBV12-3 or TRBV12-4, the J call TRBJ1-6; TRBD1 is a possible D gene (5 bases). The CDR3 contains 15 residues. V was shortened by 7 bases and J by 0 bases, with 10 bases between the two germline ends. The CDR3 loop is CASKGASSYNSPLHF. The CDR3 DNA is TGTGCCAGCAAAGGGGCGAGCTCCTATAATTCACCCCTCCACTTT.

The table lists this clonotype with many counts. V is TRBV7-9 and J is TRBJ2-5, with D unclear. V lost 1 base and J lost 4, with 13 bases in between. Germline CDR1 SEHNR, CDR2 FQNEAQ (reference sequence). This CDR3 is 15 amino acids long. This chain's CDR3 is CASSLELAMGETQYF. CDR3 in DNA: TGTGCCAGCAGCTTAGAATTGGCAATGGGAGAGACCCAGTACTTC.

This chain connects TRBV18 to TRBJ2-7; D is ambiguous. The CDR3 is 12 residues long. The ends were cut back, 4 bases at V and 4 bases at J, with 8 bases in the middle. Germline lookup yields CDR1 KGHSH and CDR2 LQKENI. CDR3 DNA: TGTGCCAGCTCACAAGAGAGTTACGAGCAGTACTTC. Translation gives CASSQESYEQYF. Full variable domain (outside the CDR3, taken from reference TRBV18 and TRBJ2-7): NAGVMQNPRHLVRRRGQEARLRCSPMKGHSHVYWYRQLPEEGLKFMVYLQKENIIDESGMPKERFSAEFPKEGPSILRIQQVVRGDSAAYFCASSQESYEQYFGPGTRLTVT.

The genes are TRBV28 and TRBJ2-7; 7 bases are a match to TRBD2. V trimming: 3 bases; J trimming: 6 bases; junction bases outside the gene matches: 2. Germline V lookup: CDR1 MDHEN, CDR2 SYDVKM. The CDR3 runs to 12 residues. CDR3 residues: CASSLGGVEQYF. The CDR3 region has the DNA TGTGCCAGCAGTTTGGGAGGGGTCGAGCAGTACTTC.

This clonotype was found many times. This CDR3 reads CASSLPPVGTEAFF. The CDR3 DNA follows: TGTGCCAGCAGTTTACCCCCGGTTGGCACTGAAGCTTTCTTT. The rearrangement uses TRBV27 and TRBJ1-1; no clear D gene. Trimming cost V 2 bases and J 4 bases, with 11 bases left between them. The germline gives CDR1 MNHEY, CDR2 SMNVEV (reference sequence). CDR3 length: 14 residues.

This clonotype occurred many times. The chain combines TRBV9 with TRBJ2-2; D unresolved. Looked up from germline, CDR1 is SGDLS and CDR2 is YYNGEE. V was trimmed by 4 bases and J by 9 bases, leaving 13 bases between them. The CDR3 length is 13 residues. The CDR3 coding sequence is TGTGCCAGCAGCCCCCGGACCGGACGGGAGCTGTTTTTT. It is translated as CASSPRTGRELFF.

This rearrangement joins TRBV7-2 to TRBJ2-3; D unclear. Germline V CDR1 and CDR2: SGHTA, FQGNSA. The CDR3 spans 16 residues. Between the trimmed V and J ends, which lost 5 bases and 0 bases, there was a span of 15 bases. The CDR3 loop is CASSKTSAASTDTQYF. As DNA, the CDR3 is TGTGCCAGCAGCAAGACGTCGGCAGCTAGCACAGATACGCAGTATTTT.

This clonotype was seen a few times. This chain uses TRBV20-1 with TRBJ2-7, with D perhaps TRBD1 (5 bases). The CDR3 has 14 residues. Germline CDR1 is DFQATT and CDR2 is SNEGSKA (reference sequence). The V gene lost 1 base and the J gene lost 1 base, with 11 bases spanning the gap. Written as DNA, the CDR3 is TGCAGTGCTAGAGCCTGGGGCGGATCCTACGAGCAGTACTTC. Translation: CSARAWGGSYEQYF.

The chain carries TRBV15 and TRBJ2-1; 8 bases map to TRBD2. CDR1 is LNHNV and CDR2 is YYDKDF in the germline V gene (reference sequence). Losses at the gene ends were 3 bases for V and 12 bases for J; bases not matched to a gene: 10. This CDR3 comprises 14 residues. CDR3 sequence (DNA): TGTGCCACCAGCAGCGGTCTAGCGGGCACGGGGCAGTTCTTC. It codes for CATSSGLAGTGQFF.

This clonotype was found many times. The chain links TRBV12-3 or TRBV12-4 to TRBJ1-5; unclear D gene. The ends were cut back, 4 bases at V and 5 bases at J, with 12 bases in the middle. The CDR3 loop spans 14 amino acids. As DNA, the CDR3 is TGTGCCAGCAGTTCCGGCGCCCTCGATCAGCCCCAGCATTTT. Its protein is CASSSGALDQPQHF.

V usage is TRBV4-3 and J usage is TRBJ1-2; the D is unclear. Germline V gene lookup returns CDR1 LGHNA and CDR2 YSLEER. The V and J ends lost 0 bases and 5 bases respectively, with 10 bases between them. This CDR3 region has 14 residues. CDR3 protein: CASSQDLGSYGYTF. CDR3 bases: TGCGCCAGCAGCCAAGATCTTGGCTCTTATGGCTACACCTTC.

This clonotype has only a few counts. This chain uses TRBV25-1 with TRBJ2-6, with D tentatively TRBD1 or TRBD2 (5 bases each). Germline V gene lookup returns CDR1 MGHDK and CDR2 SYGVNS. This CDR3 is built from 17 residues. V lost 5 bases, J lost 0 bases, and 14 bases lay in between. CDR3 protein: CASSSQGVSSGANVLTF. Here the CDR3 DNA reads TGTGCCAGCAGTTCGCAGGGAGTAAGCTCTGGGGCCAACGTCCTGACTTTC.

This clonotype was counted ten times or more. This sequence joins TRBV29-1 and TRBJ2-1; TRBD1 is a possible D gene (5 bases). The germline gives CDR1 SQVTM, CDR2 ANQGSEA. This CDR3 contains 14 residues. V lost 1 base to trimming and J lost 4 bases, with 11 bases between them. CDR3 loop: CSVEGVGDYNEQFF. Written as DNA, the CDR3 is TGCAGCGTTGAAGGTGTAGGGGATTACAATGAGCAGTTCTTC.

This rearrangement joins TRBV30 to TRBJ2-5; TRBD1 aligns across 12 bases. J was trimmed by 2 bases and V by 3 bases; bases with no gene match: 7. The CDR3 is made up of 16 amino acids. Germline values: CDR1 GTSNPN, CDR2 SVGIG (reference sequence). CDR3 sequence (DNA): TGTGCCTGGAGCACCGGGACAGGGGGCGGACAAGAGACCCAGTACTTC. It codes for CAWSTGTGGGQETQYF.

The chain couples TRBV9 to TRBJ2-1; TRBD1 or TRBD2 may be the D gene (5 bases each). Trimming took off 3 bases at V and 9 bases at J, with 19 bases between the two ends. There are 15 residues in the CDR3. CDR1 is SGDLS, CDR2 YYNGEE, per germline. This CDR3 reads CASSANAGTLPEQFF. The CDR3 DNA is TGTGCCAGCAGCGCGAATGCCGGGACCCTCCCTGAGCAGTTCTTC.

This clonotype came up many times. The rearrangement links TRBV27 to TRBJ2-5; D gene unclear. The V end lost 4 bases, the J end lost 4 bases, and 7 bases lay between the germline ends. Germline V lookup: CDR1 MNHEY, CDR2 SMNVEV (reference sequence). The CDR3 runs to 12 residues. As DNA, the CDR3 is TGTGCCAGCAGTTCTCCCCGAGAGACCCAGTACTTC. It specifies CASSSPRETQYF.

This clonotype was seen a few times. This chain links TRBV24-1 with TRBJ2-3; the D is unclear. Germline loops: CDR1 KGHDR, CDR2 SFDVKD. The CDR3 has 13 amino acids. V lost 1 base and J 4 bases, leaving 5 bases between the germline ends. The CDR3 region has the DNA TGTGCCACCAGTGATTTAGGCCCAGATACGCAGTATTTT. This translates into CATSDLGPDTQYF.